Listed below are T cell receptor beta chains from one sample, sequenced in a study of CD8+CD57+ T cells in acquired aplastic anemia. TCRdb reprocessed the reads via MiXCR and lists one record per CDR3 protein. The sample records about 160,000 distinct CDR3 sequences, roughly 47% being singletons. Input material: sorted CD4+, CD8+, or CD8+CD57+ T cells (not recorded which) from PBMCs. Every receptor here comes from a human donor in good health. Each CDR3 is given with its conserved first and last residue. Each record gives: clone size, CDR3 length, D gene, J gene, V gene, CDR3 DNA, CDR3 protein. A D gene is named only where the DNA matches it firmly. Clone size is given for some rows only: seen once, a few or many times, or a class if the clone is expanded.

>few|16|TRBD1|TRBJ1-4|TRBV6-1
TGTGCCAGCAGTGACCTGGGGACAGGGGGAACTGAAAAACTGTTTTTT
CASSDLGTGGTEKLFF
>few|21|TRBD2|TRBJ2-3|TRBV12-3/TRBV12-4
TGTGCCAGCAGTTTCACCCCGGGACAGGGACCGACTAGCGGGAGGCCAGATACGCAGTATTTT
CASSFTPGQGPTSGRPDTQYF
>.|15|.|TRBJ2-2|TRBV12-3/TRBV12-4
TGTGCCAGCAGTCCGCCGGGACACAACACCGGGGAGCTGTTTTTT
CASSPPGHNTGELFF
>many|15|.|TRBJ1-1|TRBV5-1
TGCGCCAGCAGCTTGTCGCCGGGATCGAACACTGAAGCTTTCTTT
CASSLSPGSNTEAFF
>once|13|TRBD1|TRBJ2-7|TRBV20-1
TGCAGTGCAAGACAGGGCCTTTGGTACGAGCAGTACTTC
CSARQGLWYEQYF
>.|16|TRBD1|TRBJ1-5|TRBV12-3/TRBV12-4
TGTGCTAGCAGACACACATGGGACAGGAGTTATAGGCCCCAGCATTTT
CASRHTWDRSYRPQHF
>many|15|TRBD1|TRBJ1-2|TRBV7-2
TGTGCCAGCAGCCCCCGGACAGGTCTCATCTATGGCTACACCTTC
CASSPRTGLIYGYTF
>many|14|.|TRBJ2-7|TRBV6-2/TRBV6-3
TGTGCCAGCAGCCCGAGGTGGAGCTCCTACGAGCAGTACTTC
CASSPRWSSYEQYF
>.|15|.|TRBJ2-7|TRBV9
TGTGCCAGCAGCGTGGGCGTAAGCCAATCCTACGAGCAGTACTTC
CASSVGVSQSYEQYF
>many|17|.|TRBJ1-6|TRBV4-3
TGCGCCAGCAGCCAAGATCAGGTGGGACTGACTAATTCACCCCTCCACTTT
CASSQDQVGLTNSPLHF
>.|15|TRBD1|TRBJ1-1|TRBV10-2
TGCGCCAGCAGTGCCCGGACAGGACGGAACACTGAAGCTTTCTTT
CASSARTGRNTEAFF
>.|11|.|TRBJ1-5|TRBV2
TGTGCCAGCAGGGGGATACAGCCCCAGCATTTT
CASRGIQPQHF
>once|13|.|TRBJ1-1|TRBV2
TGTGCCAGCAGGATAACAGGGAGGACTGAAGCTTTCTTT
CASRITGRTEAFF
>.|19|.|TRBJ2-7|TRBV6-9
TGTGCCAGCAGTTATAAATGTATTCGTCCAGGGATGGAGGCCTACGAGCAGTACTTC
CASSYKCIRPGMEAYEQYF
>many|15|.|TRBJ1-2|TRBV7-9
TGTGCCAGCAGCTTATGGACCCAGAAGGGCTATGGCTACACCTTC
CASSLWTQKGYGYTF
>many|17|.|TRBJ1-2|TRBV11-2
TGTGCCAGCAGCTCACCCCCTGGGACATCGGCGAACTATGGCTACACCTTC
CASSSPPGTSANYGYTF
>many|14|.|TRBJ2-7|TRBV5-1
TGCGCCAGTAACCGGGACACCGACTCCTACGAGCAGTACTTC
CASNRDTDSYEQYF
>few|12|.|TRBJ1-6|TRBV9
TGTGCCAGCAGCTCTCGGGGCTCACCCCTCCACTTT
CASSSRGSPLHF
>.|13|.|TRBJ1-2|TRBV7-6
TGTGCCAGCAGCTTACTGACAGCGGGTGGCTACACCTTC
CASSLLTAGGYTF
>.|14|.|TRBJ2-2|TRBV15
TGTGCCACCAGCGCCCGACGCGAGACCGGGGAGCTGTTTTTT
CATSARRETGELFF
>.|13|.|TRBJ2-7|TRBV7-2
TGTGCCAGCTTAGGTCCAAACTCCTACGAGCAGTACTTC
CASLGPNSYEQYF
>many|15|.|TRBJ2-7|TRBV7-8
TGTGCCAGCAGCTTCTCTTCCGGTACAAGATACGAGCAGTACTTC
CASSFSSGTRYEQYF
>.|16|TRBD2|TRBJ2-7|TRBV13
TGTGCCAGCAGCCCCCCCCAGGCGGGAGTAGACTACGAGCAGTACTTC
CASSPPQAGVDYEQYF
>.|14|TRBD1|TRBJ2-7|TRBV10-3
TGTGCCATCAGCCCGGGACAGGGGACCTACGAGCAGTACTTC
CAISPGQGTYEQYF
>.|13|.|TRBJ1-4|TRBV2
TGTGCCAGCTCAAGATCCGGGGGTGAAAAACTGTTTTTT
CASSRSGGEKLFF
>many|15|.|TRBJ2-7|TRBV5-8
TGTGCCAGCAGCCTTAATCGGGGCCGTACCTACGAGCAGTACTTC
CASSLNRGRTYEQYF
>.|11|.|TRBJ2-7|TRBV29-1
TGCAGCGTTGGTTTTGTCTACGAGCAGTACTTC
CSVGFVYEQYF
>many|15|TRBD2|TRBJ2-5|TRBV6-4
TGTGCCAGCAGTTCTAGCGGGAGGTCCCAAGAGACCCAGTACTTC
CASSSSGRSQETQYF
>.|14|TRBD2|TRBJ2-3|TRBV29-1
TGCAGCGTGGAGGGGACTATATTTTTTGGTACGCAGTATTTT
CSVEGTIFFGTQYF
>.|15|TRBD1|TRBJ2-5|TRBV18
TGTGCCAGCTCACAGTCGACAGGGGGGAAGGAGACCCAGTACTTC
CASSQSTGGKETQYF
>many|12|.|TRBJ1-1|TRBV6-1
TGTGCCAGCAGCCAGGGTTACACTGAAGCTTTCTTT
CASSQGYTEAFF
>few|12|.|TRBJ2-7|TRBV9
TGTGCCAGCAGCGTAGATTCTGGGGAGCAGTACTTC
CASSVDSGEQYF
>few|16|TRBD2|TRBJ2-3|TRBV7-3
TGTGCCTGCAGCTTAATGCTAGCGGGGGGCACAGATACGCAGTATTTT
CACSLMLAGGTDTQYF
>.|14|.|TRBJ1-5|TRBV2
TGTGCCAGCAGCTTTTTGGGCGGCAATCAGCCCCAGCATTTT
CASSFLGGNQPQHF
>.|15|TRBD2|TRBJ2-7|TRBV10-1
TGCGCCAGCAGTGAGACTCGCGGGAGGGCGAGCGAGCAGTACTTC
CASSETRGRASEQYF
>.|12|TRBD1|TRBJ2-7|TRBV9
TGTGCCAGCGGGACAGGGAGCCACGAGCAGTACTTC
CASGTGSHEQYF
>.|15|.|TRBJ1-3|TRBV5-4
TGTGCCAGCAGCTTAGGAGGAACCTCTGGAAACACCATATATTTT
CASSLGGTSGNTIYF
>many|14|.|TRBJ2-5|TRBV20-1
TGCAGTGCTAGATTCCGGGACCCACTTGAGACCCAGTACTTC
CSARFRDPLETQYF
>.|11|.|TRBJ2-2|TRBV2
TGTGCCGGACAGAACACCGGGGAGCTGTTTTTT
CAGQNTGELFF
>many|16|TRBD2|TRBJ2-7|TRBV2
TGTGCCAGCACCGGACTAGCGGGAGGGCTTGACTACGAGCAGTACTTC
CASTGLAGGLDYEQYF
>many|13|.|TRBJ1-2|TRBV7-2
TGTGCCAGCAGCCCGCAGGGGAACTATGGCTACACCTTC
CASSPQGNYGYTF
>few|17|.|TRBJ1-6|TRBV18
TGTGCCAGCTCACCACCCAGACCCCGACAAGTTAATTCACCCCTCCACTTT
CASSPPRPRQVNSPLHF
>many|15|.|TRBJ1-1|TRBV12-3/TRBV12-4
TGTGCCAGCAGTTATAAGACAGTTATGAACACTGAAGCTTTCTTT
CASSYKTVMNTEAFF
>few|18|.|TRBJ1-1|TRBV5-6
TGTGCCAGCAGCCATACCTTGGTAGGGTCATCCATGAACACTGAAGCTTTCTTT
CASSHTLVGSSMNTEAFF
>.|15|.|TRBJ1-2|TRBV9
TGTGCCAGCAGCGTATACGAAGGGGAGGGCTATGGCTACACCTTC
CASSVYEGEGYGYTF
>few|15|TRBD1|TRBJ1-5|TRBV2
TGTGCCAGCAGGTTGGACAGGGGGGGGAATCAGCCCCAGCATTTT
CASRLDRGGNQPQHF
>many|12|.|TRBJ2-1|TRBV12-3/TRBV12-4
TGTGCCAGCAGCTTCCGGGGGGACAAGACGCTCTTC
CASSFRGDKTLF
>.|17|TRBD2|TRBJ2-3|TRBV29-1
TGCAGCGTAGCAGGGTCCGGGACTAGCGGGAGGACAGATACGCAGTATTTT
CSVAGSGTSGRTDTQYF
>many|15|TRBD2|TRBJ2-3|TRBV15
TGTGCCACCAGCAGTTTGAGCGGGAGTCAAGATACGCAGTATTTT
CATSSLSGSQDTQYF
>few|16|TRBD2|TRBJ2-1|TRBV30
TGTGCCTGGAGTGTCTCGGGACTAGAGTCCTACAATGAGCAGTTCTTC
CAWSVSGLESYNEQFF
>.|13|.|TRBJ1-2|TRBV19
TGTGCCAGTAGTATAGTGGAACAAACGAGCTACACCTTC
CASSIVEQTSYTF
>.|14|TRBD2|TRBJ2-7|TRBV7-2
TGTGCCAGCTTGGGGGGGGAGGGCCGTAACGAGCAGTACTTC
CASLGGEGRNEQYF
>.|14|.|TRBJ1-5|TRBV29-1
TGCAGCGTGAGGACGGGTACTAGCAATCAGCCCCAGCATTTT
CSVRTGTSNQPQHF
>.|17|TRBD1|TRBJ1-4|TRBV6-2/TRBV6-3
TGTGCCAGCAGTTTTGGGACAGTAACCTCAACTAATGAAAAACTGTTTTTT
CASSFGTVTSTNEKLFF
>.|14|.|TRBJ1-1|TRBV15
TGTGCCACCAGCAAAAGACAGGTAGACACTGAAGCTTTCTTT
CATSKRQVDTEAFF
>many|14|TRBD1|TRBJ1-2|TRBV6-2/TRBV6-3
TGTGCCAGCAGCTCGGGACAGGGAAGATATGGCTACACCTTC
CASSSGQGRYGYTF
>.|13|.|TRBJ2-1|TRBV2
TGTGCCAGCAGTGATTTCGTGGACAATGAGCAGTTCTTC
CASSDFVDNEQFF
>many|13|TRBD1|TRBJ1-6|TRBV7-9
TGTGCCAGCAGCCCCTGGACAGGGGGGCCCCTCCACTTT
CASSPWTGGPLHF
>.|15|.|TRBJ1-1|TRBV11-1
TGTGCCAGCAGCTTTAGTATATTAGCGAACACTGAAGCTTTCTTT
CASSFSILANTEAFF